The subject of this entry is one T cell receptor beta chain. Deletions cut 2 bases from V and 2 bases from J, with 12 bases between. In germline, CDR1 is GTSNPN, CDR2 SVGIG (reference sequence). The CDR3 is 14 residues long. Synthetic TCR analog templates were added to each PCR reaction. The method was immunoSEQ multiplex PCR; TCRdb's version includes in-frame clones alone and lacks a portion of them. The sample shows about 38,000 clones, over 65% of them seen only once. This sample is drawn from a study of PD-L1 blockade in urothelial cancer. Study details: The year 2014 saw patients start atezolizumab, 1,200 mg intravenously every 3 weeks. Peripheral blood specimens exhibited a median yield of around 140,000 T cells.

This chain links TRBV30 with TRBJ2-5; a weak D match, TRBD2 (6 bases). This receptor was obtained from a man aged 55-75 years with urothelial cancer. Here the sequenced sample was PBMCs, taken around atezolizumab (anti-PD-L1) treatment. CDR3 bases: TGTGCCTGGAGTAGAGGTAGCGGACAAGAGACCCAGTACTTC. The encoded protein is CAWSRGSGQETQYF.